The clone carrying this TCR beta chain was observed once. Its antigen remains unidentified. The CDR3 is made up of 15 amino acids. Looked up from germline, CDR1 is SGDLS and CDR2 is YYNGEE. The V end was cut by 1 base, the J end by 0 bases, with 10 bases between. The data belong to a study of blood T cells in healthy people across ages. With a J-beta primer mix and a sample-barcoded 5' primer, a second PCR ran about 7 to 11 cycles. A single record per CDR3 protein comes from TCRdb applying MiXCR to the 5' RACE reads. The repertoire has 750,000 to 1,000,000 distinct CDR3 sequences, around 29% of them found once; the top ten carry 9.5% to 13%. Study-level results: The recorded TCR beta diversity per million T cells decreased in a roughly linear manner with age.

The data were also submitted as part of a second study, on T cells of mothers and their children.

V and J are TRBV9 and TRBJ1-1; tentatively, D is TRBD1 (5 bases). The sequenced sample was blood. The TCR comes from a woman between 40 and 55 years old in good health. The CDR3 here is CASSVPPGVNTEAFF. DNA for the CDR3: TGTGCCAGCAGCGTACCCCCGGGGGTGAACACTGAAGCTTTCTTT.